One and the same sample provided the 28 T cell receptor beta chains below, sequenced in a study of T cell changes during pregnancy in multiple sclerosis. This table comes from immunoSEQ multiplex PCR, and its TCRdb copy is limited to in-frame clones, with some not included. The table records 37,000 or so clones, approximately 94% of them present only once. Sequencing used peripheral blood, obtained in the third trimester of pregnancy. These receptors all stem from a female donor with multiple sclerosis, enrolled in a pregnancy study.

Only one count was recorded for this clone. The CDR3 protein is CASSSSWGGASGETQYF. CDR3 nucleotides: TGTGCCAGCAGTTCCTCATGGGGGGGCGCTTCCGGGGAGACCCAGTACTTC. The chain joins TRBV28 to TRBJ2-5; TRBD2 might be the D (7 bases). Germline V gene data show CDR1 as MDHEN and CDR2 as SYDVKM. V gave up 4 bases and J gave up 5 bases, with 23 bases separating them. CDR3 length equals 17 residues.

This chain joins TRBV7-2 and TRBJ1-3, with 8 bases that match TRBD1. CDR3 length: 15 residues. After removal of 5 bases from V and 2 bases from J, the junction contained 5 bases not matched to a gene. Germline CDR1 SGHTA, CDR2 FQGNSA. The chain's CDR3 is CASSPLTGAGNTIYF. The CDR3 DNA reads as TGTGCCAGCAGCCCTCTGACAGGGGCTGGAAACACCATATATTTT.

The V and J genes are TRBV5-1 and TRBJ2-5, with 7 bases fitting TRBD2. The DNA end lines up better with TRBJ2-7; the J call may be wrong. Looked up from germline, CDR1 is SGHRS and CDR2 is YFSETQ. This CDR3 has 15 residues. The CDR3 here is CASSLESREGYEQYF. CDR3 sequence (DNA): TGCGCCAGCAGCTTGGAGTCCAGGGAGGGCTACGAGCAGTACTTC.

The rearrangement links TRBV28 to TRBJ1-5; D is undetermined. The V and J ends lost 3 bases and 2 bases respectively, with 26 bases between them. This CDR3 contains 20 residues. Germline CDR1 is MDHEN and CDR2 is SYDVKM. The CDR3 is CASSLPRARQRVGGNQPQHF. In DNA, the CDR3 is TGTGCCAGCAGTTTGCCCCGCGCCCGTCAGAGGGTAGGCGGCAATCAGCCCCAGCATTTT.

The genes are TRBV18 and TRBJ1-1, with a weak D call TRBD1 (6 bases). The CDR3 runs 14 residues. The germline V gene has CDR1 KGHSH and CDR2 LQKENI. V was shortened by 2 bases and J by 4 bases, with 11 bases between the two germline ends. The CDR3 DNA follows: TGTGCCAGCTCACCAGGCACAGGGAGCACTGAAGCTTTCTTT. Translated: CASSPGTGSTEAFF.

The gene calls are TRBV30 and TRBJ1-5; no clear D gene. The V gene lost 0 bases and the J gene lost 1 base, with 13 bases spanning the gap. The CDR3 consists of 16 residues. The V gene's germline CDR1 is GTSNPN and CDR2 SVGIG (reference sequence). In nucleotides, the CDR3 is TGTGCCTGGAGTGTAGCCGACTTCGGCAGCAATCAGCCCCAGCATTTT. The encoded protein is CAWSVADFGSNQPQHF.

The CDR3 protein is CASSVGTAHSPLHF. As DNA, the CDR3 is TGTGCCAGCAGCGTAGGGACAGCCCATTCACCCCTCCACTTT. The V call is TRBV9, the J call TRBJ1-6; a weak D match, TRBD1 (6 bases). The germline V gene has CDR1 SGDLS and CDR2 YYNGEE. CDR3 length equals 14 residues. V lost 0 bases, J lost 8 bases, and 9 bases lay in between. The full variable domain, its missing parts supplied by reference TRBV9 and TRBJ1-6, is DSGVTQTPKHLITATGQRVTLRCSPRSGDLSVYWYQQSLDQGLQFLIQYYNGEERAKGNILERFSAQQFPDLHSELNLSSLELGDSALYFCASSVGTAHSPLHFGNGTRLTVT.

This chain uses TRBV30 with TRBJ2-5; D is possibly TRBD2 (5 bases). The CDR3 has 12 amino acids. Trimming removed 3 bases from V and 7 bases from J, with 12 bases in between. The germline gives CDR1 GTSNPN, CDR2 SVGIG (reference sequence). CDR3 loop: CAWSEGAGTQYF. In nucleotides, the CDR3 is TGTGCCTGGAGCGAGGGTGCGGGGACCCAGTACTTC.

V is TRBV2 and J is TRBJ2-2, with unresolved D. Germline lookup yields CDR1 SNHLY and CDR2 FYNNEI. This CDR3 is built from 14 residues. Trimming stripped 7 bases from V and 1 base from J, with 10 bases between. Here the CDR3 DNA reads TGTGCCAGCATATTTAACTTGAACACCGGGGAGCTGTTTTTT. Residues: CASIFNLNTGELFF. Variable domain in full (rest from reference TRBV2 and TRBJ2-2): EPEVTQTPSHQVTQMGQEVILRCVPISNHLYFYWYRQILGQKVEFLVSFYNNEISEKSEIFDDQFSVERPDGSNFTLKIRSTKLEDSAMYFCASIFNLNTGELFFGEGSRLTVL.

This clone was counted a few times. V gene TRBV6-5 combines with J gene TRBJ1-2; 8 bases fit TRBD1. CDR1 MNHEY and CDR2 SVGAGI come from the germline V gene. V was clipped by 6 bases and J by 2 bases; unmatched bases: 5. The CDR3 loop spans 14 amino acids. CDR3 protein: CASRLDRGNYGYTF. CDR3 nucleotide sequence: TGTGCCAGCAGATTAGACAGGGGCAACTATGGCTACACCTTC.

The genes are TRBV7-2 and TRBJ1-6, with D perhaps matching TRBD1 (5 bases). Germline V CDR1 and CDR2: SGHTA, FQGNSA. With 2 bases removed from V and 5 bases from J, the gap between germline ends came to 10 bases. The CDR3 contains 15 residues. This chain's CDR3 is CASSLMGPNNSPLHF. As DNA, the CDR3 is TGTGCCAGCAGCTTAATGGGGCCTAATAATTCACCCCTCCACTTT.

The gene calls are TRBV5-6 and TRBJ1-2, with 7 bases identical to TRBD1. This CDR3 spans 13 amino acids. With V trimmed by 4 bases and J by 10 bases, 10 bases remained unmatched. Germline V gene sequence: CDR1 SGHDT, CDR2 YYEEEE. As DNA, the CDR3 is TGTGCCAGCAGCCGTAGCGCGACAGGGTTCTACACCTTC. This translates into CASSRSATGFYTF.

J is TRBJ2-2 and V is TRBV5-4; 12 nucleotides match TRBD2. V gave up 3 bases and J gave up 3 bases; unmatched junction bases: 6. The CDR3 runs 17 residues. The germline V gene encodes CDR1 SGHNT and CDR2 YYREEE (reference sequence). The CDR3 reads CASSSSSGGAYTGELFF. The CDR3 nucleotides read TGTGCCAGCAGCTCCTCTAGCGGGGGGGCCTACACCGGGGAGCTGTTTTTT.

The CDR3, as DNA: TGTGCCAGCAGTTTAACGACTGGCGGAGTCTACGAGCAGTACTTC. Translating it yields CASSLTTGGVYEQYF. The chain joins TRBV28 to TRBJ2-7; no clear D. The CDR3 sequence is 15 residues long. CDR1 is MDHEN, CDR2 SYDVKM, per germline. V was cut by 2 bases and J by 3 bases, with 14 bases left in between.

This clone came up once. The CDR3 DNA is TGTGCCAGCAGTTTGGGGCGGGACAGCTCCTACGAGCAGTACTTC. This translates into CASSLGRDSSYEQYF. This chain links TRBV27 with TRBJ2-7; D perhaps matches TRBD1 (7 bases). V gave up 3 bases and J gave up 0 bases, with 12 bases separating them. Germline-derived CDR1 and CDR2 are MNHEY and SMNVEV (reference sequence). This CDR3 is 15 amino acids long.

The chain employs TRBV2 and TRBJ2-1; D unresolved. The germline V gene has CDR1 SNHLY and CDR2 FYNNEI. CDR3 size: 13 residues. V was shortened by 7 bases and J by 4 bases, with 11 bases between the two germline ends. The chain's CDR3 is CASKTVDYNEQFF. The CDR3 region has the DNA TGTGCCAGCAAAACAGTGGATTACAATGAGCAGTTCTTC.

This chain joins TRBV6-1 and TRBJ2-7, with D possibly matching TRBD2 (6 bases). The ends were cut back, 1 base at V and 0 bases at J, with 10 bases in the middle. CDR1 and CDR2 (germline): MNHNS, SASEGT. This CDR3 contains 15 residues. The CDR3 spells CASSEVDGSSYEQYF. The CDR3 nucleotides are TGTGCCAGCAGTGAAGTCGACGGGAGCTCCTACGAGCAGTACTTC.

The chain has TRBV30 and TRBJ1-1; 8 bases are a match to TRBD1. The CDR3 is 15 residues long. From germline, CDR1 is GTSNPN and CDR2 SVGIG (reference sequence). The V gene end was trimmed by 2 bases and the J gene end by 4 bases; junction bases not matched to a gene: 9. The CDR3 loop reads CAWSRKTGGFTEAFF. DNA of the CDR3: TGTGCCTGGAGTCGGAAAACAGGGGGGTTCACTGAAGCTTTCTTT.

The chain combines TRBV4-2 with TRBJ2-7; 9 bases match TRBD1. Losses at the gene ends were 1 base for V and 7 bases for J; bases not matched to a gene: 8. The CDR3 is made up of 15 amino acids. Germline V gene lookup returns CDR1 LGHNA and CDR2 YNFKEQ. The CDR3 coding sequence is TGTGCCAGCAGCCAAGGGATACAGGGGGCTGGGGAGCAGTACTTC. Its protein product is CASSQGIQGAGEQYF.

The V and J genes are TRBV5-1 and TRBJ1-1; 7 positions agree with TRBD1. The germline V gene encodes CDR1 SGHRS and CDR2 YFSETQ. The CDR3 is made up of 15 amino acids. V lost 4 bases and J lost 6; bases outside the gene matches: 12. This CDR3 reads CASSPQTGRSPEAFF. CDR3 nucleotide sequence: TGCGCCAGCAGCCCTCAGACAGGGAGGAGCCCTGAAGCTTTCTTT.

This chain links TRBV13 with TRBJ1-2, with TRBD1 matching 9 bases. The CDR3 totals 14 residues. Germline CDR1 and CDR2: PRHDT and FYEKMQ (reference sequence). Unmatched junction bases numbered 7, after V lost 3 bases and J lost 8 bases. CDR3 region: CASSFSQGAGGYTF. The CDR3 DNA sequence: TGTGCCAGCAGCTTCTCACAGGGGGCAGGGGGCTACACCTTC.

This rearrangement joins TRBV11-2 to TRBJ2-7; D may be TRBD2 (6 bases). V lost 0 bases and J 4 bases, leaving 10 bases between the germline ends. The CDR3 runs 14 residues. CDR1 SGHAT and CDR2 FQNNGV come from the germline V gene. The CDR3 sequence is CASSLDLATYEQYF. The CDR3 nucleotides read TGTGCCAGCAGCTTAGATCTAGCGACGTACGAGCAGTACTTC.

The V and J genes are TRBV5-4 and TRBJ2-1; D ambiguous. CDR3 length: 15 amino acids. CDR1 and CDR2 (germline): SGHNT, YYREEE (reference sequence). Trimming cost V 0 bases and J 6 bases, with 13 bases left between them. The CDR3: CASSLGAASFNEQFF. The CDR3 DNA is TGTGCCAGCAGCTTGGGGGCTGCGAGCTTCAATGAGCAGTTCTTC. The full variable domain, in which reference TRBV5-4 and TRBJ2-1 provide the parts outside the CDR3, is ETGVTQSPTHLIKTRGQQVTLRCSSQSGHNTVSWYQQALGQGPQFIFQYYREEENGRGNFPPRFSGLQFPNYSSELNVNALELDDSALYLCASSLGAASFNEQFFGPGTRLTVL.

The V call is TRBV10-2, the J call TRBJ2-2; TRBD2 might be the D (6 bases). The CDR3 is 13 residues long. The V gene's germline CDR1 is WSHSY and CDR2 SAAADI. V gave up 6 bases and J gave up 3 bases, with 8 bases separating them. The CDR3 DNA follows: TGCGCCAGCAGGGGGGGAGACACCGGGGAGCTGTTTTTT. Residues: CASRGGDTGELFF.

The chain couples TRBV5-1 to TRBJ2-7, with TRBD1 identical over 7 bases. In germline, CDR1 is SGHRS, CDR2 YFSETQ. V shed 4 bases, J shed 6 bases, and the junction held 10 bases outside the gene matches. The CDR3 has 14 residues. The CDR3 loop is CASSGDSLTGEQYF. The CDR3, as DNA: TGCGCCAGCAGCGGGGACAGCTTGACCGGCGAGCAGTACTTC.

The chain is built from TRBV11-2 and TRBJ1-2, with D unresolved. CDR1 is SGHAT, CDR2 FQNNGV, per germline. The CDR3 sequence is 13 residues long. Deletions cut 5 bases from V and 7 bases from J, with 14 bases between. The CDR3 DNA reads TGTGCCAGCAGCGGTGACTGGATGCGTGGCTACACCTTC. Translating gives CASSGDWMRGYTF.

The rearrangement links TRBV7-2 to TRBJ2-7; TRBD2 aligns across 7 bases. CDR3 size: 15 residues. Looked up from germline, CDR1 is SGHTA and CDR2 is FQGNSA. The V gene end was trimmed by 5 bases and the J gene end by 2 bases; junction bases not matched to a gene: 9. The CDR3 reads CASSPIRAGAYEQYF. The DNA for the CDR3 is TGTGCCAGCAGCCCCATTAGGGCGGGGGCCTACGAGCAGTACTTC.

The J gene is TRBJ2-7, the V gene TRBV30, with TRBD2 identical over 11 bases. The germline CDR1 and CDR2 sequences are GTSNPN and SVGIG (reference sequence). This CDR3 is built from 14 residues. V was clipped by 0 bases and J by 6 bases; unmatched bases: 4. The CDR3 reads CAWSVLAGGSEQYF. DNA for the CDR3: TGTGCCTGGAGTGTATTAGCGGGAGGGTCCGAGCAGTACTTC. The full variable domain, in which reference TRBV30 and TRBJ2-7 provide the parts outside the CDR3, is SQTIHQWPATLVQPVGSPLSLECTVEGTSNPNLYWYRQAAGRGLQLLFYSVGIGQISSEVPQNLSASRPQDRQFILSSKKLLLSDSGFYLCAWSVLAGGSEQYFGPGTRLTVT.